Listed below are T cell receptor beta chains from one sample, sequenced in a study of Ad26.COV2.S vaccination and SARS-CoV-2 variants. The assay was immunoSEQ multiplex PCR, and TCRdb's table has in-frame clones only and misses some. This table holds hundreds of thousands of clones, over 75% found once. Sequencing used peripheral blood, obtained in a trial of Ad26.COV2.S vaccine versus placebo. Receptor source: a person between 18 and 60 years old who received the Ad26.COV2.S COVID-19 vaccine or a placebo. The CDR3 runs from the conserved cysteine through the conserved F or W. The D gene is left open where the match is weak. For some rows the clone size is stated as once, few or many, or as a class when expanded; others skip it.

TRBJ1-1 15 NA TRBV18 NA TGTGCCAGCTCACCGGGGATGACAGGGAACACTGAAGCTTTCTTT CASSPGMTGNTEAFF
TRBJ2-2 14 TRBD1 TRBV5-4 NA TGTGCCAGCAGCCGACAGGGAAATACCGGGGAGCTGTTTTTT CASSRQGNTGELFF
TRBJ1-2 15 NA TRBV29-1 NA TGCAGCGTTGACGATATTTTAAGGACAAACTATGGCTACACCTTC CSVDDILRTNYGYTF
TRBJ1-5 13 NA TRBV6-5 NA TGTGCCAGCAGAGCTACTAGGAATCAGCCCCAGCATTTT CASRATRNQPQHF
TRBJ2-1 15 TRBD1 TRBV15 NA TGTGCCACCAGCCGGGAGACAGGGGGCTTGGATGAGCAGTTCTTC CATSRETGGLDEQFF
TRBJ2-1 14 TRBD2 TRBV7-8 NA TGTGCCAGCAGCCTACGGCGGGGGATCAATGAGCAGTTCTTC CASSLRRGINEQFF
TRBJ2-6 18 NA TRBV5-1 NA TGCGCCAGCAGCTTGACCCCAGACAAACGCTCTGGGGCCAACGTCCTGACTTTC CASSLTPDKRSGANVLTF
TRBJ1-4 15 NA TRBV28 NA TGTGCCAGCAGTTGGTCCGGGTTCCAAAATGAAAAACTGTTTTTT CASSWSGFQNEKLFF
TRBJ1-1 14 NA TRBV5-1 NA TGCGCCAGCAGCCACCTCAGTGGGAACACTGAAGCTTTCTTT CASSHLSGNTEAFF
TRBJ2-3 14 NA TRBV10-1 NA TGCGCCAGCAGTCATCCCCCCGTCGCAGATACGCAGTATTTT CASSHPPVADTQYF
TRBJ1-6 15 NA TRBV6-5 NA TGTGCCAGCAGTCGACAGGTTACGGACAATTCACCCCTCCACTTT CASSRQVTDNSPLHF
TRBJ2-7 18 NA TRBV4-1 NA TGCGCCAGCAGCCTCCAGAGGACAGCTCGTGCAAATCCCTACGAGCAGTACTTC CASSLQRTARANPYEQYF
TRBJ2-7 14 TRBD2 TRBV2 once TGTGCCAGCAGTTTAGCGGGAGGGGCCCACGAGCAGTACTTC CASSLAGGAHEQYF
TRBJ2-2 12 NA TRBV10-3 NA TGTGCCATCAGTGAGGTCACCGGGGAGCTGTTTTTT CAISEVTGELFF
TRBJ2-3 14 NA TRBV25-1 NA TGTGCCAGCAGTGAACGGAGCGGGACAGATACGCAGTATTTT CASSERSGTDTQYF
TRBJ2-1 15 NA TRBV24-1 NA TGTGCCACCAATTTTTCCCGGGCCGCGTGCGATGAGCAGTTCTTC CATNFSRAACDEQFF
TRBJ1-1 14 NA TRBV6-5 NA TGTGCCAGCAGTTACTCGCGGGGGAGGGTTGAAGCTTTCTTT CASSYSRGRVEAFF
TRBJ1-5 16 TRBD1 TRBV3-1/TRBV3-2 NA TGTGCCAGCAGCCAAAGCTCAGGGGGGACTAATCAGCCCCAGCATTTT CASSQSSGGTNQPQHF
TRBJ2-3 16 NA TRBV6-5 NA TGTGCCAGCAGTTACGGTTGGGCCCCCACCACAGATACGCAGTATTTT CASSYGWAPTTDTQYF